In its sample, the clone carrying this TCR beta chain was seen a few times. The sample originates from a study of beta chain features in type 1 diabetes. Across the whole study: On cell yields, gender and age, patients and healthy donors were similar.

V was pared by 4 bases and J by 0 bases, with 16 bases between. This CDR3 has 17 amino acids. Germline V gene data show CDR1 as KGHSH and CDR2 as LQKENI. Since all of the isolated RNA was reverse transcribed, expressed TCRB transcripts were what got sequenced. It was found that naive, central memory and regulatory T cell samples averaged about 3.57 million reads. Repertoires were generated with immunoSEQ multiplex PCR, while TCRdb's copy carries only in-frame clones and drops some. The repertoire has hundreds of thousands of clones, around 16% of them found once; the top ten carry about 0.097%. It was via CD45RO/CCR7/CD25/CD127/CD95/CD27 that CD4+ naive, central memory, regulatory and stem cell-like memory cells were sorted.

Sequences were obtained from naive CD4+ T cells from blood. The sequence was obtained from a man younger than 35 in good health. This chain uses TRBV18 with TRBJ1-3, with D hard to call. CDR3 DNA sequence: TGTGCCAGCTCACTCGATGTGGGGAGTTCCTCTGGAAACACCATATATTTT. Protein product: CASSLDVGSSSGNTIYF. The whole variable domain, filled in from reference TRBV18 and TRBJ1-3, reads NAGVMQNPRHLVRRRGQEARLRCSPMKGHSHVYWYRQLPEEGLKFMVYLQKENIIDESGMPKERFSAEFPKEGPSILRIQQVVRGDSAAYFCASSLDVGSSSGNTIYFGEGSWLTVV.